This T cell receptor (beta chain) is drawn from a study of T cells after posttransplantation cyclophosphamide (dated by TCRdb to about 2016). With respect to the entire study: The study tracked T cell repertoire reconstitution by TRB sequencing after myeloablative bone marrow transplantation using posttransplantation cyclophosphamide as GVHD prophylaxis. Samples from fewer than 40 PTCy-treated patients and under 20 related bone marrow donors of those patients were subjected to antigen receptor sequencing. Blood from all 35 or so PTCy patients with 1-year posttransplant specimens was subjected to TRB sequencing. TRB sequencing was also done on up to roughly 3 additional blood samples from 2 to 5.2 years after transplant in 3 patients, and on pretransplant blood from several patients. Because TRA and TRB clonality were tightly correlated in 9 samples, subsequent TCR analyses were focused on TRB only. Public TRB sequences were compared against a database of over 3,600 sequences linked to responses to pathogens, tumor antigens, self-antigens and alloantigens. Study-level results and caveats: At 1-2 months, donor-recipient similarity was low but rose over the first year, and the later blood repertoires were often dominated by donor CD8+ memory clones. The TRB repertoires of T cells infiltrating skin or GI tract showed only limited overlap with the TRB repertoires of T cells in blood. Across 45 patients, recipient CMV seropositivity and CMV reactivation were highly associated with TRB clonality; PTCy diversity was similar to CNI/methotrexate controls.

A note on this clone: The target of this receptor is not known. No per-base quality is available; no much larger clone lies one base away.

Genomic DNA was used for TRB sequencing, which was performed with the immunoSEQ assay at survey resolution or with the hsTCRB kit. On the authors' methods: The immunoSEQ software handled the initial read processing, while the LymphoSeq R package was used for the repertoire analyses. Clonality was computed as 1 minus normalized Shannon entropy, and a Gini coefficient was also calculated for each TRB dataset. To infer phenotypes in unsorted samples, TRB sequences from sorted subsets of the recipient or donor were mapped onto the unsorted samples of the same recipient. Here the immuneACCESS table is served through TCRdb, limited to in-frame sequences with V and J called. Missing clones are a known gap in these copies; in checked studies unresolved V genes cover under half, and the rest lacks a known reason. V, J and clone size are taken as reported in that table, and D and trimming were inferred from the DNA itself. The sample table holds more than 3,000 clones, of which over 95% were seen once. Roughly 1% of the sample rests with the top ten.

On the day of marrow donation, related bone marrow donors gave peripheral blood samples. To count as naive, T cells had to be viable CD3+CD4+ or CD3+CD8+ cells with a CCR7+CD45RA+CD45RO-CD95-CD27+CD28+ profile. Peripheral blood and bone marrow mononuclear cells were isolated by Ficoll-Hypaque density centrifugation and were cryopreserved. Sorting of CD4+ and CD8+ T cells, including naive and memory subsets, was performed by FACS on a FACSAria II. The receptor comes from a woman aged 45-65 years in good health and a related stem cell transplant donor. Sequencing input: naive CD8+ T cells sorted from PBMCs.

The sequence in DNA is TGTGCCAGCAGCGTTCAGGGTTGGGCCGGGGAGCTGTTTTTT. The encoded protein is CASSVQGWAGELFF. The V gene is TRBV25-1 and the J gene is TRBJ2-2; D gene: possibly TRBD1, on 5 matching bases. The CDR3 contains 14 residues, cysteine and phenylalanine counted. Only the CDR3 DNA is retained, 42 bases long and in frame from the first base. CDR1 and CDR2, looked up from the germline V gene, are MGHDK and SYGVNS. The trim is 6 bases for V and 6 bases for J, with a gap of 14 bases between the germline ends.